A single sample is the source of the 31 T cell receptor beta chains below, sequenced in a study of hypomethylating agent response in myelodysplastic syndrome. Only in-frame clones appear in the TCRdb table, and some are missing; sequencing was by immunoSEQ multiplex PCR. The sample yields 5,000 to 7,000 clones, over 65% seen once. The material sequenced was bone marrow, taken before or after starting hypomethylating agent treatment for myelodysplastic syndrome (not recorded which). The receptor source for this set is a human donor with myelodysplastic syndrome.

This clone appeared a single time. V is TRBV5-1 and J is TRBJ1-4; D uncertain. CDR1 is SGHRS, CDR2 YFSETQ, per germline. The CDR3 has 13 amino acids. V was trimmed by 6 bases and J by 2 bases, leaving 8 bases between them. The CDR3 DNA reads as TGCGCCAGCACCCCGGGGACTAATGAAAAACTGTTTTTT. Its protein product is CASTPGTNEKLFF.

CDR3 in amino acids: CASSLRGGAFGELFF. CDR3 bases: TGTGCCAGCAGTTTACGCGGGGGGGCATTCGGGGAGCTGTTTTTT. The rearrangement uses TRBV28 and TRBJ2-2; 9 bases match TRBD2. V lost 2 bases, J lost 7 bases, and 5 bases stayed unmatched. The CDR3 contains 15 residues. CDR1 is MDHEN and CDR2 is SYDVKM in the germline V gene.

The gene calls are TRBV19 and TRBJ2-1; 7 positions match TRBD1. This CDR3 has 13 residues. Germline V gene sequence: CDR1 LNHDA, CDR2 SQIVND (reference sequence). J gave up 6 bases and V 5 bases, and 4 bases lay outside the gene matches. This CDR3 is CASSPTGVNEQFF. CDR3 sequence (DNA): TGTGCCAGTAGTCCCACAGGGGTCAATGAGCAGTTCTTC. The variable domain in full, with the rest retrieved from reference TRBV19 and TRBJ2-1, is DGGITQSPKYLFRKEGQNVTLSCEQNLNHDAMYWYRQDPGQGLRLIYYSQIVNDFQKGDIAEGYSVSREKKESFPLTVTSAQKNPTAFYLCASSPTGVNEQFFGPGTRLTVL.

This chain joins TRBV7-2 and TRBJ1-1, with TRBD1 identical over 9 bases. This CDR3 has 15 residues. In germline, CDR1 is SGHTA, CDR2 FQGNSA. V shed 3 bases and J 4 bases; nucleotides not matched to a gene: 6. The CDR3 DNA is TGTGCCAGCAGCTTCCACAGGGGGCCGGGCACTGAAGCTTTCTTT. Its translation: CASSFHRGPGTEAFF.

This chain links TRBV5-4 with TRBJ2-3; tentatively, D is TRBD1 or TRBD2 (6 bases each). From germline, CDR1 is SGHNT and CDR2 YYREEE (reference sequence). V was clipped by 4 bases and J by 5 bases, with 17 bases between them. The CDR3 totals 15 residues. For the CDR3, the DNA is TGTGCCAGCAGCATTAGGTGGGGGGCTATAGATACGCAGTATTTT. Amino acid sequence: CASSIRWGAIDTQYF.

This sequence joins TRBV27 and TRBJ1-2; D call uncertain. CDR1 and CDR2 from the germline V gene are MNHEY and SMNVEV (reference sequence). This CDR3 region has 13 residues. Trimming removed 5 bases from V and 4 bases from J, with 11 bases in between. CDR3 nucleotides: TGTGCCAGCAGTCCTGAGGTCAGCTATGGCTACACCTTC. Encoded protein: CASSPEVSYGYTF.

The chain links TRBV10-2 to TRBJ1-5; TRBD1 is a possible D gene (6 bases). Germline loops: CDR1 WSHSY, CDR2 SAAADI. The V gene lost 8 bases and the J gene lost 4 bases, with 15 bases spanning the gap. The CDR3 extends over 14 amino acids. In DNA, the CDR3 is TGCGCCAGCCGGGACAAGGTGCTGAATCAGCCCCAGCATTTT. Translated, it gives CASRDKVLNQPQHF.

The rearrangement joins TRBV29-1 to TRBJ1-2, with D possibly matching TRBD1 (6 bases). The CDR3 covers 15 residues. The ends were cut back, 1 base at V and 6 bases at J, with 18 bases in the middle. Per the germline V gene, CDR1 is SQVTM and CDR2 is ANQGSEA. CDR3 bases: TGCAGCGTTGAAGGGGGGGGGACAAGGAGCAATGGCTACACCTTC. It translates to CSVEGGGTRSNGYTF.

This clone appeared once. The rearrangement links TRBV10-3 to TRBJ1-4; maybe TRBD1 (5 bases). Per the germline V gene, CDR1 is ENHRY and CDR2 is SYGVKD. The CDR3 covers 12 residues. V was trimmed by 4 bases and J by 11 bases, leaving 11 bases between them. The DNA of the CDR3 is TGTGCCATCAGTGGGCAGGGTGGGAAACTGTTTTTT. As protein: CAISGQGGKLFF.

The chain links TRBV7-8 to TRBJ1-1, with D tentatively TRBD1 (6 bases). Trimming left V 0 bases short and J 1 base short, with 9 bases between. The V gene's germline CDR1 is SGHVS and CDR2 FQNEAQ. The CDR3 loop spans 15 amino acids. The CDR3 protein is CASSLANRENTEAFF. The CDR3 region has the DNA TGTGCCAGCAGCTTAGCGAACAGGGAGAACACTGAAGCTTTCTTT.

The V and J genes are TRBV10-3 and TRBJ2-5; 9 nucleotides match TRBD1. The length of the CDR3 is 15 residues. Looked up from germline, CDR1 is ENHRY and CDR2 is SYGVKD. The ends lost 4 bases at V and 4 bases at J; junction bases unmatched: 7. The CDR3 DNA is TGTGCCATCAGTGCTGGGGACAGGGTGCGAGAGACCCAGTACTTC. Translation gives CAISAGDRVRETQYF.

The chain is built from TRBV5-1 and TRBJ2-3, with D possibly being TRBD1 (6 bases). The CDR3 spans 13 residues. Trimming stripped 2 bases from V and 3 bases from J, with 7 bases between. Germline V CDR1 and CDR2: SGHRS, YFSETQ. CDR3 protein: CASSFQGTDTQYF. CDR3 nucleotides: TGCGCCAGCAGCTTTCAGGGGACAGATACGCAGTATTTT. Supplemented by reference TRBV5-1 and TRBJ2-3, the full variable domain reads KAGVTQTPRYLIKTRGQQVTLSCSPISGHRSVSWYQQTPGQGLQFLFEYFSETQRNKGNFPGRFSGRQFSNSRSEMNVSTLELGDSALYLCASSFQGTDTQYFGPGTRLTVL.

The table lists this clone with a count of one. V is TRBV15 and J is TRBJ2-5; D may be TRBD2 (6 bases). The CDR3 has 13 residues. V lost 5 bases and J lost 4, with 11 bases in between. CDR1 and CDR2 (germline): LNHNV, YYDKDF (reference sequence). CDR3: CATSSLGGETQYF. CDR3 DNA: TGTGCCACCAGCTCCCTGGGGGGAGAGACCCAGTACTTC.

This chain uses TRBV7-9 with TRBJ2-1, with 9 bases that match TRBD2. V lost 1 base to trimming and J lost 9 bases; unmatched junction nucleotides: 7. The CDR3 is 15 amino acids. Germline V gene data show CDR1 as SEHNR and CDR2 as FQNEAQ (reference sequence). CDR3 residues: CASSLVQRGAREQFF. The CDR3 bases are TGTGCCAGCAGCTTAGTTCAGCGGGGGGCCCGTGAGCAGTTCTTC.

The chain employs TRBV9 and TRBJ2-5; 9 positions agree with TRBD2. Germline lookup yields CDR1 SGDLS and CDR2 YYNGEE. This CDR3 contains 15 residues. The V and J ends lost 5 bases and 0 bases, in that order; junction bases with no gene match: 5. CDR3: CASSASGEYQETQYF. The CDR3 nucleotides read TGTGCCAGCAGTGCTAGCGGGGAGTACCAAGAGACCCAGTACTTC. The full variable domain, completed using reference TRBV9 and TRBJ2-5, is DSGVTQTPKHLITATGQRVTLRCSPRSGDLSVYWYQQSLDQGLQFLIQYYNGEERAKGNILERFSAQQFPDLHSELNLSSLELGDSALYFCASSASGEYQETQYFGPGTRLLVL.

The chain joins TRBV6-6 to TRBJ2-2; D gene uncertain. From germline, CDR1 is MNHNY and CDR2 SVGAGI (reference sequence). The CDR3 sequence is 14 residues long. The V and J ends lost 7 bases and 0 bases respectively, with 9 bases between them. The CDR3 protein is CASNRLPNTGELFF. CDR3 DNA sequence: TGTGCCAGCAATAGACTGCCGAACACCGGGGAGCTGTTTTTT.

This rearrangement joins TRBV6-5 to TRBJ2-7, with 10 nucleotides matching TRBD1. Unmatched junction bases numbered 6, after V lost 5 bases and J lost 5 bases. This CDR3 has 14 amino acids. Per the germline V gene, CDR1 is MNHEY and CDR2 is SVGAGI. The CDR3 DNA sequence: TGTGCCAGCAGTGACGGGACAGGGGACGACGAGCAGTACTTC. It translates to CASSDGTGDDEQYF.

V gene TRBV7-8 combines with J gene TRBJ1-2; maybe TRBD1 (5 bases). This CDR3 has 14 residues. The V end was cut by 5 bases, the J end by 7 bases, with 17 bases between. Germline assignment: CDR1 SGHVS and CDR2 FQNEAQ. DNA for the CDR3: TGTGCCAGCAGCCTCAGGGAAAGTTCTCGTGGCTACACCTTC. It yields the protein CASSLRESSRGYTF.

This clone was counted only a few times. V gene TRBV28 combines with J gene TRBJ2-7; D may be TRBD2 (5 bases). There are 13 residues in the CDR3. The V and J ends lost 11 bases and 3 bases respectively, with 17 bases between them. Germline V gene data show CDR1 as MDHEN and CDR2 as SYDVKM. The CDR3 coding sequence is TGTGCCGTCAGAGGAGGCGGACTCTACGAGCAGTACTTC. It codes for CAVRGGGLYEQYF.

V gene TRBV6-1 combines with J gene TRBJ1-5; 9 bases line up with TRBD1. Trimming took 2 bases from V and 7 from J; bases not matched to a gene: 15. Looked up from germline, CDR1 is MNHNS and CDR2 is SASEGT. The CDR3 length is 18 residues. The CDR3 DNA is TGTGCCAGCAGTGAATTGTGGGCTCTGAACAGGGGGCACCAGCCCCAGCATTTT. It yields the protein CASSELWALNRGHQPQHF.

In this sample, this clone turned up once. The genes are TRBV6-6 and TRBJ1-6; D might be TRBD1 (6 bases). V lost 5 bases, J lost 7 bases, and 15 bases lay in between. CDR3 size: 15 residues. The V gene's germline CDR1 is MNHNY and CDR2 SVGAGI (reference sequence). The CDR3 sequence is CASSLLTGMNSPLHF. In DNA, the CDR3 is TGTGCCAGCAGTCTACTCACAGGGATGAATTCACCCCTCCACTTT.

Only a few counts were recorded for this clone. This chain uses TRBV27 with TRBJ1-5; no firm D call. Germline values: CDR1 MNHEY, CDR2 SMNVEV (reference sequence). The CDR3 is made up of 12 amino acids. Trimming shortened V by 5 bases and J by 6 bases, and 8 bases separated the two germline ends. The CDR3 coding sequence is TGTGCCAGCAGTCCGACTGGTCAGCCCCAGCATTTT. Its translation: CASSPTGQPQHF.

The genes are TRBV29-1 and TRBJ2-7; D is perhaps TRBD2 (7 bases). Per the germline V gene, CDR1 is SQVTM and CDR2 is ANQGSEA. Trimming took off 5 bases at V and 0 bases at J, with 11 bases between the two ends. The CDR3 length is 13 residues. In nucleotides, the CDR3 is TGCAGCGTTTCGGGGGGCGGCTCCTACGAGCAGTACTTC. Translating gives CSVSGGGSYEQYF.

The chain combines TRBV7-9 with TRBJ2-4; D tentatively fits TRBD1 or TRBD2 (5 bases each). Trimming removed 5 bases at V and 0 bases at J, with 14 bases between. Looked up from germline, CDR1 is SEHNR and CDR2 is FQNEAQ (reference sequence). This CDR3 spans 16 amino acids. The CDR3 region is CASSHRDGVAKNIQYF. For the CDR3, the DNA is TGTGCCAGCAGCCACCGGGACGGAGTAGCCAAAAACATTCAGTACTTC.

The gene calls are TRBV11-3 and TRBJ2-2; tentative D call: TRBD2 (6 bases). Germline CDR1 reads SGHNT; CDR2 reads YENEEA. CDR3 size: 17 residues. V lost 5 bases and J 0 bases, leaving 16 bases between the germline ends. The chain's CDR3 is CASSPAGEASNTGELFF. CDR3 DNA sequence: TGTGCCAGCAGCCCGGCTGGGGAGGCTTCGAACACCGGGGAGCTGTTTTTT.

CDR3 region: CASSPSLGQGRETQYF. CDR3 coding DNA: TGTGCCAGCAGCCCCTCTTTGGGGCAGGGGAGGGAGACCCAGTACTTC. J is TRBJ2-5 and V is TRBV7-2; D possibly uses TRBD1 or TRBD2 (6 bases each). The germline V gene encodes CDR1 SGHTA and CDR2 FQGNSA. V was pared by 5 bases and J by 5 bases, with 21 bases between. The CDR3 totals 16 residues.

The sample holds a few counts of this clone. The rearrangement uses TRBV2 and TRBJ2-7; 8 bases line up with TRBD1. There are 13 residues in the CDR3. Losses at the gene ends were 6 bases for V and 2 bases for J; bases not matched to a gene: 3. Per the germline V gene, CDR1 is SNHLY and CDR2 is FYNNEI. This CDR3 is CASRGQAAYEQYF. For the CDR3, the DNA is TGTGCCAGCAGGGGACAGGCGGCCTACGAGCAGTACTTC.

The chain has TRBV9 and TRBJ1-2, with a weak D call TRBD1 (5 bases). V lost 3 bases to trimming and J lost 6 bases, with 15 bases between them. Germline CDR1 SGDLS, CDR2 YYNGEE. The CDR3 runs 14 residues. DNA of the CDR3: TGTGCCAGCAGCGGCCGGACAACATGGAATGGCTACACCTTC. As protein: CASSGRTTWNGYTF.

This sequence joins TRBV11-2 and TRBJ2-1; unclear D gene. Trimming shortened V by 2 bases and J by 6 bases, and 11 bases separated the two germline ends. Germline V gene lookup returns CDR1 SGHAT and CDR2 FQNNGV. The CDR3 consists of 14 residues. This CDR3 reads CASSLIRGSNEQFF. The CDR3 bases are TGTGCCAGCAGCTTAATTAGAGGATCCAATGAGCAGTTCTTC.

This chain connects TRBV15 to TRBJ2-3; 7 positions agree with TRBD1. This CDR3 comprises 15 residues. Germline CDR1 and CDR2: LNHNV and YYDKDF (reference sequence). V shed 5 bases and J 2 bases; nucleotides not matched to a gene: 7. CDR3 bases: TGTGCCACCAGCGGAAGGGACAGATACACAGATACGCAGTATTTT. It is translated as CATSGRDRYTDTQYF.

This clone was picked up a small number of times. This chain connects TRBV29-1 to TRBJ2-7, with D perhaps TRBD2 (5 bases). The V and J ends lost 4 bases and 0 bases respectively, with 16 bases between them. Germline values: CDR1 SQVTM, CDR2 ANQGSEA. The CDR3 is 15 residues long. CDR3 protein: CSVAIPRGSSYEQYF. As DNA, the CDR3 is TGCAGCGTTGCGATTCCCCGGGGTAGCTCCTACGAGCAGTACTTC.